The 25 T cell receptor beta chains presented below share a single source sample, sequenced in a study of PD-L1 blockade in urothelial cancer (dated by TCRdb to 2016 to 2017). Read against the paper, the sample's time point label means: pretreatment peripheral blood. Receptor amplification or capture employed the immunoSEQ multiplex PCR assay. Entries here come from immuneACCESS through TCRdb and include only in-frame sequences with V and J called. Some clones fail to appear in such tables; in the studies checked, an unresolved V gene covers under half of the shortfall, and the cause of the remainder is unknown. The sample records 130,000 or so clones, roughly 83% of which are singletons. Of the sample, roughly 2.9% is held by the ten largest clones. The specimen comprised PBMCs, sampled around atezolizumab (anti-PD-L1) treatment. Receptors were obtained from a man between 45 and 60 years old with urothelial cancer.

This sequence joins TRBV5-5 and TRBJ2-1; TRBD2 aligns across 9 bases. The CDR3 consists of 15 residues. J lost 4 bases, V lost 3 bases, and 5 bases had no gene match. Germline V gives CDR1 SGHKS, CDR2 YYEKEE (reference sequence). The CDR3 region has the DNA TGTGCCAGCAGCTGGGAGCGGGGGGAGTACAATGAGCAGTTCTTC. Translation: CASSWERGEYNEQFF.

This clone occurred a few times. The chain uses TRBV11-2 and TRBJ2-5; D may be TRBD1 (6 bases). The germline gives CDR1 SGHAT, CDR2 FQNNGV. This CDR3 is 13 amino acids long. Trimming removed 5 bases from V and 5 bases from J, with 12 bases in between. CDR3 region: CASSQQGRETQYF. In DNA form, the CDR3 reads TGTGCCAGCAGCCAACAGGGCCGGGAGACCCAGTACTTC.

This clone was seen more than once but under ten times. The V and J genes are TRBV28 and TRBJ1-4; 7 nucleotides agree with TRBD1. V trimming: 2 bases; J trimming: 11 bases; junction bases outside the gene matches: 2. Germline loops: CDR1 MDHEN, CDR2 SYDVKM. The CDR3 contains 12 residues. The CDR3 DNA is TGTGCCAGCAGTTTACCGGGACAGAAACTGTTTTTT. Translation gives CASSLPGQKLFF.

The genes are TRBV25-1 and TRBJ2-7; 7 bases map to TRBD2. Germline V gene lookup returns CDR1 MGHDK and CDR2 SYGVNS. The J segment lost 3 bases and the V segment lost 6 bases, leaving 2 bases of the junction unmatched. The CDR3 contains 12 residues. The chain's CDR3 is CASRGTNYEQYF. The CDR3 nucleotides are TGTGCCAGCAGGGGGACTAACTACGAGCAGTACTTC.

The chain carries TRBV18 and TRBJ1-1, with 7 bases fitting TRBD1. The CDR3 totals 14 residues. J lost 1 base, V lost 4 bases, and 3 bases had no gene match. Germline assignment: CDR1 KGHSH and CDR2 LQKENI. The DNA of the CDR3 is TGTGCCAGCTCACAGGGACAGAGGAACACTGAAGCTTTCTTT. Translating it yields CASSQGQRNTEAFF.

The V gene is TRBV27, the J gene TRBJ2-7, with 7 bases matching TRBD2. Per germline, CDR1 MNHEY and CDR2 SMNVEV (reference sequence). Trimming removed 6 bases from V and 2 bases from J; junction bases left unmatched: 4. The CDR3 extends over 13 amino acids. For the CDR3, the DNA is TGTGCCAGCAGATCCAGCGGGACCTACGAGCAGTACTTC. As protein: CASRSSGTYEQYF.

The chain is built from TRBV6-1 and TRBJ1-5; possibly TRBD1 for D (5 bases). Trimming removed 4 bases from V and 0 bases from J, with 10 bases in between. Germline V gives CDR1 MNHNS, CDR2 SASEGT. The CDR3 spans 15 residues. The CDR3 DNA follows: TGTGCCAGCAGTGGACAGACGAATAGCAATCAGCCCCAGCATTTT. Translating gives CASSGQTNSNQPQHF.

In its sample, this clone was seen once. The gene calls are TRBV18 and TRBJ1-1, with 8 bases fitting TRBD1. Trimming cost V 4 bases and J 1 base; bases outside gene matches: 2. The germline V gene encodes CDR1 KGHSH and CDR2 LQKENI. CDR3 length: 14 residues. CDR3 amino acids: CASSRQGANTEAFF. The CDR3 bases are TGTGCCAGCTCACGGCAGGGGGCGAACACTGAAGCTTTCTTT.

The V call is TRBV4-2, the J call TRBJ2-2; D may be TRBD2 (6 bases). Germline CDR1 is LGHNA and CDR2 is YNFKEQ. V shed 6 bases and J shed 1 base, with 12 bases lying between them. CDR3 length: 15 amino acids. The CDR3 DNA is TGTGCCAGCAGTGACGGGACTGGGAACACCGGGGAGCTGTTTTTT. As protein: CASSDGTGNTGELFF.

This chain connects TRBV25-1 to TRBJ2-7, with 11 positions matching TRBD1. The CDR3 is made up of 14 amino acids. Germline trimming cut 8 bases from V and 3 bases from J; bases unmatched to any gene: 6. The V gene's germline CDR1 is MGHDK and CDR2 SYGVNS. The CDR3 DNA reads TGTGCCAGCGGGAAGGGACAGGGGGACTACGAGCAGTACTTC. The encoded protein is CASGKGQGDYEQYF.

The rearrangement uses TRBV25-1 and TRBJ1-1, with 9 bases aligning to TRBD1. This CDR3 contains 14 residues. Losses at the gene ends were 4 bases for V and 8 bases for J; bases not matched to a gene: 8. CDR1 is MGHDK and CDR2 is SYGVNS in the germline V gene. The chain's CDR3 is CASSVPGQGEEAFF. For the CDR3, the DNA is TGTGCCAGCAGTGTGCCGGGACAGGGAGAAGAAGCTTTCTTT.

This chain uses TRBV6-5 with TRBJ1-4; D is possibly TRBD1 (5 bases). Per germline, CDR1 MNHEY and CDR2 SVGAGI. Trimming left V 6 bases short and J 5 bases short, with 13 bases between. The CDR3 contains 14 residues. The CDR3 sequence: CASRYGQANEKLFF. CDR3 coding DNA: TGTGCCAGCAGATACGGACAAGCCAATGAAAAACTGTTTTTT.

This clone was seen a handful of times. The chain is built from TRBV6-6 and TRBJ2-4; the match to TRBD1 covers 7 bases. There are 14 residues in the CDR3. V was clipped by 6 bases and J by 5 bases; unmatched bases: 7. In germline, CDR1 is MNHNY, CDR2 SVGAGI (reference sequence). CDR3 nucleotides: TGTGCCAGCAGATTACAGGGGCGGGAAAACATTCAGTACTTC. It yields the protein CASRLQGRENIQYF.

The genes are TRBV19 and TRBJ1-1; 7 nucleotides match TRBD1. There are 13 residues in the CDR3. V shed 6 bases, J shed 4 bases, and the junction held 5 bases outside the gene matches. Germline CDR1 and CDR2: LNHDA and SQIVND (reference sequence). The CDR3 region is CASSPTGTTEAFF. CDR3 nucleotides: TGTGCCAGTAGCCCGACAGGGACCACTGAAGCTTTCTTT.

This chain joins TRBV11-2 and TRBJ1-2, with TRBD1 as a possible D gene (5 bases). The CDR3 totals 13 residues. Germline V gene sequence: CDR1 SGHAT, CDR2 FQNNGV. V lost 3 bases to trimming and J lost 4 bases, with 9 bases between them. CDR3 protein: CASSFAGGYGYTF. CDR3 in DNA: TGTGCCAGCAGCTTCGCGGGGGGCTATGGCTACACCTTC.

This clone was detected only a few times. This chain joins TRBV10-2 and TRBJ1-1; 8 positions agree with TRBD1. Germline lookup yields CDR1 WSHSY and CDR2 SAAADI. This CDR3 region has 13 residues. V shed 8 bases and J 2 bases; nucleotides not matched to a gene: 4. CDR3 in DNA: TGCGCCAGCCGGGACAGGACAAACACTGAAGCTTTCTTT. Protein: CASRDRTNTEAFF.

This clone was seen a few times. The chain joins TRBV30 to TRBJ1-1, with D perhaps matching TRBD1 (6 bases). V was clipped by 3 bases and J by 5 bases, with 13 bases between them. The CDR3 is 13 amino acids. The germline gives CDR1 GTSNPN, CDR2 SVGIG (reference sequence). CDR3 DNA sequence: TGTGCCTGGAGCCGGGGGGCATTTACTGAAGCTTTCTTT. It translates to CAWSRGAFTEAFF.

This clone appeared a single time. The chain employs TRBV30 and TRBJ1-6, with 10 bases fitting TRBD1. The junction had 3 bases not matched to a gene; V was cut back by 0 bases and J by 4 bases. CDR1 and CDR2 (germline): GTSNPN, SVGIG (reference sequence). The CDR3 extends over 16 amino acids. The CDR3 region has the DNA TGTGCCTGGAGTGTTGGGACAGGGGTATATAATTCACCCCTCCACTTT. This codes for CAWSVGTGVYNSPLHF. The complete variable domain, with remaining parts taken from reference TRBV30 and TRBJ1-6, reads SQTIHQWPATLVQPVGSPLSLECTVEGTSNPNLYWYRQAAGRGLQLLFYSVGIGQISSEVPQNLSASRPQDRQFILSSKKLLLSDSGFYLCAWSVGTGVYNSPLHFGNGTRLTVT.

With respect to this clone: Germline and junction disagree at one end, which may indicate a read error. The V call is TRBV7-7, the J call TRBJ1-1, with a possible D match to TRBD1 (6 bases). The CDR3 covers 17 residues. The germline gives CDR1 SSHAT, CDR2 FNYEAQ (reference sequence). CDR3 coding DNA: TGTGCTAGCAGCGCACGGACAGAAATCTTTATGAACACTGAAGCTTTCTTT. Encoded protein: CASSARTEIFMNTEAFF.

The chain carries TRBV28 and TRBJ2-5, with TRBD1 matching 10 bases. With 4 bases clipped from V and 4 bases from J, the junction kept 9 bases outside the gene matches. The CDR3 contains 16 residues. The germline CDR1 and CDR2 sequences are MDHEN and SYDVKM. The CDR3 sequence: CASSSSTGGLRETQYF. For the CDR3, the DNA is TGTGCCAGCAGTTCGTCGACAGGGGGCCTTAGAGAGACCCAGTACTTC.

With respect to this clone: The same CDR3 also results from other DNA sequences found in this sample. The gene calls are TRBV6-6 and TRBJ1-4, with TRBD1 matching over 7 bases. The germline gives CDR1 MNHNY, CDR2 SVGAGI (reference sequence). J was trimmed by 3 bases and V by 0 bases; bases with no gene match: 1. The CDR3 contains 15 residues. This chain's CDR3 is CASSYSGQSNEKLFF. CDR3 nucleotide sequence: TGTGCCAGCAGTTACTCGGGACAGTCTAATGAAAAACTGTTTTTT.

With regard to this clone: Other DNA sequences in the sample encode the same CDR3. CDR3 amino acids: CASSPGLYGYTF. The CDR3 nucleotides read TGTGCCAGCAGCCCCGGACTCTATGGCTACACCTTC. The V and J genes are TRBV5-6 and TRBJ1-2; D unresolved. The CDR3 runs to 12 residues. In germline, CDR1 is SGHDT, CDR2 YYEEEE. V dropped 4 bases and J dropped 4 bases, with 8 bases sitting between them.

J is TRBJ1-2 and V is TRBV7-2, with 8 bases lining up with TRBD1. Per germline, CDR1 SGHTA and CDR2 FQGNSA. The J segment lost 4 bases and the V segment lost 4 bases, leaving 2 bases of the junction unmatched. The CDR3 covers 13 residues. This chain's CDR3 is CASSSDRVYGYTF. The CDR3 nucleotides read TGTGCCAGCAGCTCGGACAGGGTCTATGGCTACACCTTC. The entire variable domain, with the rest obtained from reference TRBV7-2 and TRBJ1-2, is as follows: GAGVSQSPSNKVTEKGKDVELRCDPISGHTALYWYRQSLGQGLEFLIYFQGNSAPDKSGLPSDRFSAERTGGSVSTLTIQRTQQEDSAVYLCASSSDRVYGYTFGSGTRLTVV.

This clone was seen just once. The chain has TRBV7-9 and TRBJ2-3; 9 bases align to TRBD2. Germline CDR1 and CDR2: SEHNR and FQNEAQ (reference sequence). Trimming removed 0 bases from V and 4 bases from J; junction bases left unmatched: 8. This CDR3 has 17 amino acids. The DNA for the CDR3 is TGTGCCAGCAGCTTAGCGGCTAGCGGGAATCTCGCAGATACGCAGTATTTT. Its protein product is CASSLAASGNLADTQYF.

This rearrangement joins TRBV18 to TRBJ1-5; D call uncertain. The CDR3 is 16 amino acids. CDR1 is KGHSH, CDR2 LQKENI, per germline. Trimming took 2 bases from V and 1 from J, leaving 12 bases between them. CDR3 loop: CASSPLGSQSNQPQHF. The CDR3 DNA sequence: TGTGCCAGCTCACCATTAGGGAGTCAAAGCAATCAGCCCCAGCATTTT.